This T cell receptor (beta chain) was recorded in a study of T-cell memory formation after mild COVID-19. This clonotype has more than one count but fewer than ten. No antigen is known for it. V lost 4 bases to trimming and J lost 10 bases, with 14 bases between them. This CDR3 comprises 13 residues. Germline loops: CDR1 SGHTA, CDR2 FQGNSA. General study results and limits: Pre-infection memory carried some responding clones, suggesting that cross-reactive memory joined. The authors did not confirm SARS-CoV-2 specificity of second-wave clones peaking day 37.

Using constant-segment primers, 5'RACE produced TCR alpha and TCR beta cDNA libraries carrying sample barcodes and UMIs. TCRdb re-derived calls from the 5' RACE reads in MiXCR, one entry per CDR3 protein. The repertoire holds 200,000 to 250,000 distinct CDR3 sequences, with around a tenth as singletons. Sequences were obtained from PBMCs or a T cell subset sorted from them (not recorded which). This receptor was obtained from a man between 18 and 35 years old who had mild COVID-19 (a few samples of this study predate the infection). Cell type and time point are not known. The chain employs TRBV7-2 and TRBJ2-1, with D tentatively TRBD1 (6 bases). The DNA for the CDR3 is TGTGCCAGCAGCTCCGACAGGTTAAGGGAGCAGTTCTTC. Translating gives CASSSDRLREQFF.